The 2 T cell receptor beta chains given below trace back to one sample, sequenced in a study of cytomegalovirus exposure and HLA in healthy donors. Use of 60 Vbeta and 13 Jbeta primers characterized the PCR. Method: immunoSEQ multiplex PCR; TCRdb's copy keeps in-frame clones and lacks some. In the table there are fewer than 200,000 clones, 55% to 75% of which are singletons. What was sequenced was PBMCs. The receptors originated from a human donor in good health.

This chain links TRBV11-1 with TRBJ1-1; 7 bases agree with TRBD1. The V and J ends lost 4 bases and 6 bases, in that order; junction bases with no gene match: 8. CDR1 is SGHAT and CDR2 is FQDESV in the germline V gene (reference sequence). CDR3 length: 14 amino acids. The CDR3 spells CASSSNRGRAEAFF. The CDR3 nucleotides read TGTGCCAGCAGCTCCAACAGGGGCCGGGCTGAAGCTTTCTTT.

The sample holds a few counts of this clone. The chain couples TRBV30 to TRBJ2-7; 7 bases are a match to TRBD1. After removal of 3 bases from V and 3 bases from J, the junction contained 14 bases not matched to a gene. This CDR3 has 16 residues. Germline values: CDR1 GTSNPN, CDR2 SVGIG (reference sequence). The CDR3 DNA reads TGTGCCTGGAGACTGACCCGGACAGGTCGGAACTACGAGCAGTACTTC. Protein: CAWRLTRTGRNYEQYF.